The sequence of this T cell receptor beta chain was determined in a study of sequential checkpoint blockade in melanoma. Study as a whole: Arm A got nivolumab then ipilimumab; arm B the reverse, 1:1. DNA from 91 pretreatment tumor samples underwent TCRβ immunosequencing. Roughly 22 patients had matched tumor biopsies before treatment and at week 13 after nivolumab or ipilimumab alone.

To note about this clone: Antigen: not known.

Germline loops: CDR1 SGHRS, CDR2 YFSETQ. Trimming cost V 0 bases and J 2 bases; bases outside gene matches: 2. CDR3 length: 15 residues. Treatment specified: randomized to nivolumab then ipilimumab (arm A) or the reverse (arm B). Using immunoSEQ multiplex PCR, the repertoire was profiled, and TCRdb retains in-frame clones only, with some absent. The sample contains around 19,000 clones, over 65% of which appear only once. Overall study findings and caveats: In arm A, pretreatment tumor clonality was associated with response.

The TCR was taken from a human donor with melanoma. The sample was tumor tissue (inferred from file names), taken from a patient given nivolumab and ipilimumab in sequence. The V call is TRBV5-1, the J call TRBJ1-3, with 7 nucleotides matching TRBD1. The CDR3 is CASSLGTGPGNTIYF. The CDR3 DNA reads TGCGCCAGCAGCTTGGGGACAGGTCCTGGAAACACCATATATTTT.